A single sample is the source of the 20 T cell receptor beta chains below, sequenced in a study of vaccination and CD4 T cells after COVID-19. TCRdb used MiXCR to reprocess the PCR reads, holding one entry per CDR3 protein. The sample has some 20,000 distinct CDR3 sequences; around 60% are singletons. Sequenced here: CD4+ T cells from blood, sampled before SARS-CoV-2 vaccination. These receptors originate from a human donor who had recovered from COVID-19.

This clonotype was seen a single time. The chain joins TRBV7-2 to TRBJ2-5; TRBD2 matches 10 bases. V lost 1 base and J lost 4; bases outside the gene matches: 6. Germline V CDR1 and CDR2: SGHTA, FQGNSA. CDR3 size: 16 residues. CDR3 protein: CASSLGLAGLRETQYF. CDR3 DNA: TGTGCCAGCAGCTTAGGACTAGCGGGCCTCCGAGAGACCCAGTACTTC.

V and J are TRBV19 and TRBJ2-4; D unclear. Germline values: CDR1 LNHDA, CDR2 SQIVND (reference sequence). V lost 4 bases to trimming and J lost 1 base, with 20 bases between them. The CDR3 runs to 18 residues. The CDR3 sequence is CASSTRTRPSGAKNIQYF. CDR3 DNA: TGTGCCAGTAGTACCCGGACGCGCCCCTCCGGCGCCAAAAACATTCAGTACTTC.

The V gene is TRBV6-2 or TRBV6-3, the J gene TRBJ2-3; D possibly uses TRBD1 or TRBD2 (5 bases each). The CDR3 extends over 13 amino acids. CDR1 is MNHEY and CDR2 is SVGEGT in the germline V gene. Trimming cost V 10 bases and J 0 bases, with 11 bases left between them. CDR3 in amino acids: CATNRDSTDTQYF. CDR3 DNA sequence: TGTGCCACCAACCGGGACAGCACAGATACGCAGTATTTT.

The chain is built from TRBV12-3 or TRBV12-4 and TRBJ2-3, with TRBD1 identical over 11 bases. J gave up 5 bases and V 2 bases, and 9 bases lay outside the gene matches. The CDR3 covers 17 residues. As DNA, the CDR3 is TGTGCCAGCAGTTTATTCGGGACAGGGGGGCCTGGAGATACGCAGTATTTT. Protein product: CASSLFGTGGPGDTQYF.

This sequence joins TRBV6-2 or TRBV6-3 and TRBJ2-5, with a tentative D call TRBD2 (6 bases). V lost 2 bases, J lost 7 bases, and 11 bases lay in between. This CDR3 comprises 13 residues. Germline CDR1 MNHEY, CDR2 SVGEGT. The CDR3 spells CASSYIGRRTQYF. CDR3 nucleotide sequence: TGTGCCAGCAGTTACATAGGGAGGAGGACCCAGTACTTC.

The chain has TRBV20-1 and TRBJ2-2; 9 nucleotides match TRBD1. This CDR3 has 16 amino acids. From germline, CDR1 is DFQATT and CDR2 SNEGSKA (reference sequence). J gave up 0 bases and V 0 bases, and 2 bases lay outside the gene matches. The CDR3 is CSARDRQGANTGELFF. DNA for the CDR3: TGCAGTGCTAGAGACAGACAGGGGGCGAACACCGGGGAGCTGTTTTTT.

This clonotype has a handful of counts. The J gene is TRBJ2-7, the V gene TRBV2; TRBD1 is a possible D gene (6 bases). V lost 5 bases to trimming and J lost 6 bases, with 11 bases between them. The germline V gene encodes CDR1 SNHLY and CDR2 FYNNEI. The length of the CDR3 is 12 residues. The CDR3 sequence is CASSYIGGEQYF. The DNA of the CDR3 is TGTGCCAGCAGTTATATAGGGGGCGAGCAGTACTTC.

The chain has TRBV28 and TRBJ1-6; D ambiguous. Trimming removed 8 bases from V and 6 bases from J, with 11 bases in between. The CDR3 length is 13 residues. CDR1 is MDHEN, CDR2 SYDVKM, per germline. The CDR3 loop reads CASQREFNSPLHF. As DNA, the CDR3 is TGTGCCAGCCAGAGGGAGTTTAATTCACCCCTCCACTTT.

The rearrangement links TRBV6-5 to TRBJ1-2; the match to TRBD1 covers 9 bases. This CDR3 is built from 16 residues. V trimming: 0 bases; J trimming: 11 bases; junction bases outside the gene matches: 13. Germline lookup yields CDR1 MNHEY and CDR2 SVGAGI. The DNA for the CDR3 is TGTGCCAGCAGTTACTCTAGCCGGGACAGGGCGCGGGGATACACCTTC. Translation gives CASSYSSRDRARGYTF.

The chain joins TRBV6-5 to TRBJ2-2, with 11 bases that match TRBD1. Germline V gene data show CDR1 as MNHEY and CDR2 as SVGAGI. The junction had 9 bases not matched to a gene; V was cut back by 2 bases and J by 4 bases. The CDR3 length is 18 residues. The CDR3 reads CASSYTSGTGGSTGELFF. The CDR3 DNA sequence: TGTGCCAGCAGTTACACATCCGGGACAGGGGGTAGCACCGGGGAGCTGTTTTTT.

Here the CDR3 DNA reads TGTGCCAGCAGCTTAGCGACGGCAGCCTCTGGAAACACCATATATTTT. It is translated as CASSLATAASGNTIYF. The V gene is TRBV7-9, the J gene TRBJ1-3; D is unresolved. Trimming shortened V by 0 bases and J by 0 bases, and 9 bases separated the two germline ends. The CDR3 length is 16 residues. CDR1 is SEHNR and CDR2 is FQNEAQ in the germline V gene (reference sequence).

The V call is TRBV6-1, the J call TRBJ1-2; no firm D call. The CDR3 consists of 12 residues. V was clipped by 4 bases and J by 9 bases, with 12 bases between them. The germline gives CDR1 MNHNS, CDR2 SASEGT. The CDR3 region is CASSGWLDRYTF. CDR3 coding DNA: TGTGCCAGCAGTGGTTGGCTGGATCGCTACACCTTC.

The chain combines TRBV5-4 with TRBJ2-5, with D tentatively TRBD2 (5 bases). The CDR3 length is 14 residues. Trimming took 9 bases from V and 0 from J, leaving 15 bases between them. Germline CDR1 is SGHNT and CDR2 is YYREEE (reference sequence). CDR3 DNA: TGTGCCACCACGGGGTCGAGGCACCAAGAGACCCAGTACTTC. This encodes CATTGSRHQETQYF.

This clonotype was counted between two and nine times. The rearrangement uses TRBV15 and TRBJ2-5, with 10 bases that match TRBD1. The CDR3 covers 17 residues. Per the germline V gene, CDR1 is LNHNV and CDR2 is YYDKDF (reference sequence). After removal of 0 bases from V and 4 bases from J, the junction contained 8 bases not matched to a gene. CDR3 residues: CATSRETFGDRGETQYF. The CDR3 nucleotides read TGTGCCACCAGCAGAGAGACATTTGGGGACAGGGGAGAGACCCAGTACTTC.

The rearrangement links TRBV18 to TRBJ2-5; D not certain. V lost 3 bases, J lost 1 base, and 12 bases lay in between. The CDR3 extends over 15 amino acids. Germline CDR1 KGHSH, CDR2 LQKENI. This chain's CDR3 is CASSPGGRVQETQYF. The CDR3, as DNA: TGTGCCAGCTCACCGGGTGGTCGAGTCCAAGAGACCCAGTACTTC. Supplemented by reference TRBV18 and TRBJ2-5, the full variable domain reads NAGVMQNPRHLVRRRGQEARLRCSPMKGHSHVYWYRQLPEEGLKFMVYLQKENIIDESGMPKERFSAEFPKEGPSILRIQQVVRGDSAAYFCASSPGGRVQETQYFGPGTRLLVL.

The chain joins TRBV14 to TRBJ1-1, with TRBD1 as a possible D gene (5 bases). V was trimmed by 0 bases and J by 4 bases, leaving 9 bases between them. This CDR3 is 14 amino acids long. Germline CDR1 and CDR2: SGHDN and FVKESK. CDR3 loop: CASSQDSGITEAFF. Written as DNA, the CDR3 is TGTGCCAGCAGCCAAGATTCAGGGATCACTGAAGCTTTCTTT.

This clonotype has just a few counts. The V call is TRBV24-1, the J call TRBJ2-1; D may be TRBD1 or TRBD2 (5 bases each). Trimming removed 7 bases at V and 4 bases at J, with 10 bases between. The CDR3 sequence is 13 residues long. Germline V lookup: CDR1 KGHDR, CDR2 SFDVKD. The CDR3, as DNA: TGTGCCACCAGGGGGCCGGGGTACAATGAGCAGTTCTTC. Its protein product is CATRGPGYNEQFF.

The chain joins TRBV19 to TRBJ2-3; 15 nucleotides agree with TRBD2. Losses at the gene ends were 6 bases for V and 1 base for J; bases not matched to a gene: 8. In germline, CDR1 is LNHDA, CDR2 SQIVND (reference sequence). The CDR3 runs to 18 residues. The CDR3 sequence: CASSGGLAGGPGTDTQYF. The CDR3 DNA follows: TGTGCCAGTAGCGGAGGACTAGCGGGAGGGCCCGGCACAGATACGCAGTATTTT.

This clonotype was counted a few times. The V gene is TRBV20-1, the J gene TRBJ2-2, with 11 bases aligning to TRBD2. The V segment lost 7 bases and the J segment 2 bases; nucleotides outside the gene matches: 6. The V gene's germline CDR1 is DFQATT and CDR2 SNEGSKA (reference sequence). The CDR3 runs to 15 residues. Here the CDR3 DNA reads TGCAGTGTACTAGCGGGAGTCCCTAACACCGGGGAGCTGTTTTTT. It specifies CSVLAGVPNTGELFF.

V gene TRBV20-1 combines with J gene TRBJ1-2; D ambiguous. The CDR3 is made up of 11 amino acids. The ends were cut back, 0 bases at V and 9 bases at J, with 8 bases in the middle. The germline V gene encodes CDR1 DFQATT and CDR2 SNEGSKA (reference sequence). This CDR3 reads CSARDQLSYTF. CDR3 DNA: TGCAGTGCTAGAGATCAGCTCAGCTACACCTTC.